Here is one T cell receptor beta chain with its context. V gave up 1 base and J gave up 7 bases, with 14 bases separating them. The germline V gene encodes CDR1 GTSNPN and CDR2 SVGIG (reference sequence). The CDR3 sequence is 14 residues long. The data belong to a study of cytomegalovirus exposure and HLA in healthy donors. The PCR contained 60 Vbeta and 13 Jbeta primers. The method was immunoSEQ multiplex PCR; TCRdb's version includes in-frame clones alone and lacks a portion of them. Of some 170,000 clones listed, around 77% are singletons. This chain links TRBV30 with TRBJ2-1; a weak D match, TRBD1 (6 bases). The sample comprised PBMCs. The TCR was taken from a woman between 40 and 50 years old in good health and CMV-seronegative. The CDR3 sequence is CAWSGERGYNEQFF. The CDR3 nucleotides are TGTGCCTGGAGTGGGGAGAGGGGGTATAATGAGCAGTTCTTC.